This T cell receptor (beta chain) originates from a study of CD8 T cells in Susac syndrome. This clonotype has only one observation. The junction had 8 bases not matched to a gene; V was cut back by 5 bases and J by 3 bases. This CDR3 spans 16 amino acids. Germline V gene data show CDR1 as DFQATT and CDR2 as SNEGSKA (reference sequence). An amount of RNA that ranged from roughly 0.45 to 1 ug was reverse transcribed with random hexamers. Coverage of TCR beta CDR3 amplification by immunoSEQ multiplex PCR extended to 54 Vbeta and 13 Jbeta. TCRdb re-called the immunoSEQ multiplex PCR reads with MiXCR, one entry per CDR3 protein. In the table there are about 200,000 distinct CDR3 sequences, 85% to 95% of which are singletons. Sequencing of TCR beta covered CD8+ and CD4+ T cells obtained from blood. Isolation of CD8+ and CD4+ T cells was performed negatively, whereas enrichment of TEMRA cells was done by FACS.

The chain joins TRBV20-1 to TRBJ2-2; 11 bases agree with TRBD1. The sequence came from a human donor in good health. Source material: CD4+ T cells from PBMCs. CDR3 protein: CSAPGDRGIDTGELFF. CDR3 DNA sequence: TGCAGTGCTCCCGGGGACAGGGGGATCGACACCGGGGAGCTGTTTTTT.